The TCR beta chain under discussion was sequenced for a study of blood T cell repertoires in COVID-19. Some clones are missing from TCRdb's copy, which holds only in-frame ones; the method was immunoSEQ multiplex PCR. Of about 300,000 clones listed, more than 75% are singletons. The V end was cut by 2 bases, the J end by 3 bases, with 7 bases between. The CDR3 extends over 13 amino acids. The TCR originated in a woman between 18 and 29 years old who had recovered from COVID-19. The J gene is TRBJ1-1, the V gene TRBV12-3 or TRBV12-4; D unclear. The sequencing sample was made of PBMCs or T cells enriched from blood (not recorded which). In DNA form, the CDR3 reads TGTGCCAGCAGTTTAACAGATGACACTGAAGCTTTCTTT. Protein: CASSLTDDTEAFF.